This T cell receptor (beta chain) was recovered during a study of T cell responses to AZD1222 COVID-19 vaccine. In the case of this clone: Its specificity is not known.

From germline, CDR1 is SGHRS and CDR2 YFSETQ. CDR3 length: 15 amino acids. Trimming cost V 4 bases and J 7 bases, with 18 bases left between them. General study results and limits: Only 5 or 6 AZD1222 recipients tested seropositive at baseline. The donor group comprised mostly white British people and more females; the analysis possibly underestimated clonal diversity.

Sequencing used immunoSEQ multiplex PCR; TCRdb keeps in-frame clones, though not all of them. This table has over 55,000 clones, about 74% appearing once. This sample comprised peripheral blood, obtained 28 days after the second AZD1222 dose. The sequence was collected from an adult who received the AZD1222 COVID-19 vaccine. The V call is TRBV5-1, the J call TRBJ1-5, with D unresolved. The CDR3 reads CASSHLPGDGQPQHF. The CDR3 DNA reads as TGCGCCAGCAGCCACCTACCAGGTGACGGACAGCCCCAGCATTTT.